The 25 T cell receptor beta chains reported below all come from one sample, sequenced in a study of beta chain features in type 1 diabetes. Overall study results and limits: Researchers report that Type 1 diabetes patients had moderately but significantly shorter TCRB CDR3s across all four CD4+ subsets.

The whole isolated RNA underwent reverse transcription, so sequencing captured expressed TCRB transcripts. Libraries were prepared by immunoSEQ multiplex PCR; TCRdb keeps only in-frame clonotypes and omits some of them. Of roughly 700,000 clones listed, 13% were seen once; the top ten hold 0.022%. Their recognized antigens are unknown. Specimen: naive CD4+ T cells from blood. The receptor source for this set is a man aged 18-30 years with type 1 diabetes.

The V gene is TRBV20-1, the J gene TRBJ1-6; no definite D call. In germline, CDR1 is DFQATT, CDR2 SNEGSKA (reference sequence). This CDR3 spans 11 amino acids. Trimming removed 4 bases at V and 10 bases at J, with 8 bases between. The CDR3 protein is CSATGGSPLHF. Here the CDR3 DNA reads TGCAGTGCTACAGGTGGCTCACCCCTCCACTTT.

In its sample, this clone was seen a few times. The chain combines TRBV25-1 with TRBJ1-1, with D hard to call. The CDR3 is 13 amino acids. Germline assignment: CDR1 MGHDK and CDR2 SYGVNS. The V gene lost 3 bases and the J gene lost 3 bases, with 8 bases spanning the gap. The CDR3 DNA is TGTGCCAGCAGTGAGGAGGGATACACTGAAGCTTTCTTT. Translation: CASSEEGYTEAFF.

The V gene is TRBV9, the J gene TRBJ2-5, with no clear D. Germline V lookup: CDR1 SGDLS, CDR2 YYNGEE. The CDR3 runs to 12 residues. V lost 4 bases and J 4 bases, leaving 8 bases between the germline ends. In DNA, the CDR3 is TGTGCCAGCAGCCTCGAGGTAGAGACCCAGTACTTC. Protein product: CASSLEVETQYF.

About this clone itself: Other nucleotide sequences in the sample specify the same CDR3. The chain combines TRBV6-5 with TRBJ1-1, with TRBD1 matching over 7 bases. Looked up from germline, CDR1 is MNHEY and CDR2 is SVGAGI. V dropped 0 bases and J dropped 1; count of bases not matched to a gene: 2. The CDR3 has 15 amino acids. The CDR3 region has the DNA TGTGCCAGCAGTTACTCGGGACAGCCGAACACTGAAGCTTTCTTT. Translated, it gives CASSYSGQPNTEAFF.

This clone has more than one count but fewer than ten. This chain connects TRBV7-2 to TRBJ1-5, with D maybe TRBD1 (6 bases). From germline, CDR1 is SGHTA and CDR2 FQGNSA. V lost 4 bases and J 9 bases, leaving 13 bases between the germline ends. CDR3 length: 13 residues. In nucleotides, the CDR3 is TGTGCCAGCAGCTCCGGCGGGGGGCGGCCCCAGCATTTT. Encoded protein: CASSSGGGRPQHF. The full variable domain, its missing parts supplied by reference TRBV7-2 and TRBJ1-5, is GAGVSQSPSNKVTEKGKDVELRCDPISGHTALYWYRQSLGQGLEFLIYFQGNSAPDKSGLPSDRFSAERTGGSVSTLTIQRTQQEDSAVYLCASSSGGGRPQHFGDGTRLSIL.

The rearrangement joins TRBV7-6 to TRBJ1-6; a weak D match, TRBD1 (6 bases). The ends were cut back, 5 bases at V and 7 bases at J, with 18 bases in the middle. There are 16 residues in the CDR3. The germline CDR1 and CDR2 sequences are SGHVS and FNYEAQ. CDR3 amino acids: CASSPNPGHLNSPLHF. The CDR3 nucleotides are TGTGCCAGCAGCCCAAATCCGGGACATTTAAATTCACCCCTCCACTTT.

The chain couples TRBV7-9 to TRBJ1-1, with a weak D call TRBD1 (5 bases). Trimming shortened V by 2 bases and J by 6 bases, and 10 bases separated the two germline ends. Germline V gene sequence: CDR1 SEHNR, CDR2 FQNEAQ (reference sequence). This CDR3 spans 13 amino acids. The CDR3 here is CASSLLGLPEAFF. The CDR3 DNA reads TGTGCCAGCAGCTTACTGGGACTGCCTGAAGCTTTCTTT.

The J gene is TRBJ1-6, the V gene TRBV12-5; TRBD1 is a possible D gene (5 bases). The CDR3 totals 13 residues. Germline loops: CDR1 LGHNT, CDR2 FRNRAP. Trimming shortened V by 1 base and J by 12 bases, and 10 bases separated the two germline ends. CDR3 in DNA: TGTGCTAGTGGTTTGGACTGGGGGGGACCCCTCCACTTT. It specifies CASGLDWGGPLHF.

V is TRBV6-5 and J is TRBJ2-7; weak D call: TRBD2 (5 bases). The CDR3 extends over 14 amino acids. Trimming removed 0 bases from V and 7 bases from J, with 13 bases in between. CDR1 and CDR2 (germline): MNHEY, SVGAGI. The CDR3 DNA reads as TGTGCCAGCAGTTACTCTGAGGGCCCAGTGGAGCAGTACTTC. This gives the protein CASSYSEGPVEQYF.

This clone was picked up a small number of times. The rearrangement links TRBV9 to TRBJ2-3; TRBD2 matches 7 bases. CDR3 length equals 17 residues. Germline loops: CDR1 SGDLS, CDR2 YYNGEE. V trimming: 3 bases; J trimming: 2 bases; junction bases outside the gene matches: 12. The CDR3 reads CASSERPRGGYTDTQYF. CDR3 bases: TGTGCCAGCAGCGAGAGGCCCCGCGGGGGATACACAGATACGCAGTATTTT.

This chain connects TRBV7-3 to TRBJ2-3; D might be TRBD1 or TRBD2, each matching 5 bases. CDR1 is SGHTA, CDR2 FQGTGA, per germline. The CDR3 covers 17 residues. The V and J ends lost 6 bases and 4 bases respectively, with 23 bases between them. The CDR3 here is CASSLNSGTPNSDTQYF. The DNA of the CDR3 is TGTGCCAGCAGTCTTAATTCCGGGACCCCTAACTCAGATACGCAGTATTTT. Filled out from reference TRBV7-3 and TRBJ2-3, the complete variable domain reads GAGVSQTPSNKVTEKGKYVELRCDPISGHTALYWYRQSLGQGPEFLIYFQGTGAADDSGLPNDRFFAVRPEGSVSTLKIQRTERGDSAVYLCASSLNSGTPNSDTQYFGPGTRLTVL.

CDR3 region: CASTPPGTGGGTGELFF. Written as DNA, the CDR3 is TGTGCCAGCACCCCCCCCGGGACCGGAGGTGGGACCGGGGAGCTGTTTTTT. The chain carries TRBV9 and TRBJ2-2; D may correspond to TRBD1 or TRBD2 (5 bases each). CDR1 and CDR2 from the germline V gene are SGDLS and YYNGEE. The CDR3 runs 17 residues. Between the trimmed V and J ends, which lost 6 bases and 5 bases, there was a span of 23 bases.

This clone was seen a few times. The rearrangement joins TRBV19 to TRBJ2-7; D ambiguous. With 0 bases removed from V and 1 base from J, the gap between germline ends came to 7 bases. There are 14 residues in the CDR3. The germline V gene encodes CDR1 LNHDA and CDR2 SQIVND (reference sequence). The CDR3 nucleotides are TGTGCCAGTAGTATAGATACCGGGTCCTACGAGCAGTACTTC. This codes for CASSIDTGSYEQYF.

The chain recombines TRBV27 with TRBJ1-2; 8 nucleotides match TRBD1. Germline V CDR1 and CDR2: MNHEY, SMNVEV (reference sequence). The CDR3 consists of 16 residues. Trimming removed 4 bases from V and 4 bases from J; junction bases left unmatched: 11. The CDR3 spells CASSSRGADRGYGYTF. Written as DNA, the CDR3 is TGTGCCAGCAGTTCCCGAGGGGCCGACAGGGGCTATGGCTACACCTTC.

The gene calls are TRBV29-1 and TRBJ2-3; TRBD2 matches 8 bases. This CDR3 has 13 residues. The trim removed 5 bases at V and 2 bases at J, leaving 3 bases unmatched. Germline V gives CDR1 SQVTM, CDR2 ANQGSEA. The CDR3 nucleotides read TGCAGCGTTCGGGGGGGGTCCACAGATACGCAGTATTTT. It specifies CSVRGGSTDTQYF.

This clone was seen a handful of times. J is TRBJ1-6 and V is TRBV28, with D possibly TRBD1 on 5 matching bases. Deletions cut 6 bases from V and 13 bases from J, with 22 bases between. The CDR3 sequence is 15 residues long. Per the germline V gene, CDR1 is MDHEN and CDR2 is SYDVKM. The CDR3 DNA reads TGTGCCAGCAGCCAGGGCATGGGTAAAGACGGCCCCCTCCACTTT. Protein: CASSQGMGKDGPLHF.

This clone was observed a few times. The chain recombines TRBV5-1 with TRBJ1-1; possibly TRBD1 for D (5 bases). CDR3 length equals 18 residues. Trimming pared 2 bases from V and 6 bases from J, leaving 26 bases between. Per the germline V gene, CDR1 is SGHRS and CDR2 is YFSETQ. The CDR3 DNA follows: TGCGCCAGCAGCTTAGTTGGGACGAACGTGGGACCGGGGGCTGAAGCTTTCTTT. It specifies CASSLVGTNVGPGAEAFF.

The chain is built from TRBV5-1 and TRBJ1-5, with TRBD1 identical over 7 bases. Germline V gene lookup returns CDR1 SGHRS and CDR2 YFSETQ. Unmatched junction bases numbered 5, after V lost 0 bases and J lost 5 bases. The CDR3 is 15 residues long. DNA for the CDR3: TGCGCCAGCAGCTTGGAAGGGGGCTATTATCAGCCCCAGCATTTT. Amino acid sequence: CASSLEGGYYQPQHF. Complete variable domain (other parts from reference TRBV5-1 and TRBJ1-5): KAGVTQTPRYLIKTRGQQVTLSCSPISGHRSVSWYQQTPGQGLQFLFEYFSETQRNKGNFPGRFSGRQFSNSRSEMNVSTLELGDSALYLCASSLEGGYYQPQHFGDGTRLSIL.

The chain employs TRBV5-1 and TRBJ2-1, with TRBD1 identical over 9 bases. CDR3 size: 15 residues. After removal of 4 bases from V and 6 bases from J, the junction contained 8 bases not matched to a gene. The germline CDR1 and CDR2 sequences are SGHRS and YFSETQ. CDR3 protein: CASSLLLDRGNEQFF. The CDR3 coding sequence is TGCGCCAGCAGCCTCCTATTGGACAGGGGCAATGAGCAGTTCTTC.

This clone has just a few counts. This sequence joins TRBV19 and TRBJ2-1; D perhaps matches TRBD2 (5 bases). V shed 5 bases and J shed 3 bases, with 11 bases lying between them. Looked up from germline, CDR1 is LNHDA and CDR2 is SQIVND (reference sequence). The CDR3 extends over 14 amino acids. The CDR3 DNA reads TGTGCCAGTAGTTCCCGGGGTAACTACAATGAGCAGTTCTTC. It encodes CASSSRGNYNEQFF. Combining the CDR3 with reference TRBV19 and TRBJ2-1 gives the whole variable domain DGGITQSPKYLFRKEGQNVTLSCEQNLNHDAMYWYRQDPGQGLRLIYYSQIVNDFQKGDIAEGYSVSREKKESFPLTVTSAQKNPTAFYLCASSSRGNYNEQFFGPGTRLTVL.

The chain is built from TRBV28 and TRBJ2-1, with TRBD1 as a possible D gene (5 bases). The CDR3 runs to 13 residues. Between the trimmed V and J ends, which lost 11 bases and 2 bases, there was a span of 13 bases. Germline lookup yields CDR1 MDHEN and CDR2 SYDVKM. The DNA for the CDR3 is TGTGCCTCAAGGGGTGGCCCCTACAATGAGCAGTTCTTC. Translation: CASRGGPYNEQFF. Full variable domain (rest looked up from reference TRBV28 and TRBJ2-1): DVKVTQSSRYLVKRTGEKVFLECVQDMDHENMFWYRQDPGLGLRLIYFSYDVKMKEKGDIPEGYSVSREKKERFSLILESASTNQTSMYLCASRGGPYNEQFFGPGTRLTVL.

This clone came up a few times. The chain combines TRBV5-4 with TRBJ2-1; TRBD2 matches at 9 bases. V shed 1 base and J 4 bases; nucleotides not matched to a gene: 9. Germline loops: CDR1 SGHNT, CDR2 YYREEE (reference sequence). The CDR3 spans 17 residues. The CDR3 reads CASSLNVAGDLYNEQFF. For the CDR3, the DNA is TGTGCCAGCAGCTTGAATGTAGCGGGGGACCTTTACAATGAGCAGTTCTTC.

This clone occurred a few times. The chain recombines TRBV1 with TRBJ2-7. TRBV1 is described as a pseudogene. The CDR3 is 16 residues long. The CDR3 sequence: CTSSQPVRGEAYEQYF. In DNA, the CDR3 is TGCACCAGCAGCCAACCTGTGAGGGGTGAGGCTTACGAGCAGTACTTC.

V usage is TRBV15 and J usage is TRBJ2-1, with 8 bases matching TRBD2. With 0 bases clipped from V and 5 bases from J, the junction kept 9 bases outside the gene matches. Germline V gives CDR1 LNHNV, CDR2 YYDKDF (reference sequence). This CDR3 has 17 residues. This chain's CDR3 is CATSRDRGVAGHNEQFF. CDR3 in DNA: TGTGCCACCAGCAGAGATCGGGGAGTAGCGGGGCACAATGAGCAGTTCTTC. The full variable domain, completed using reference TRBV15 and TRBJ2-1, is DAMVIQNPRYQVTQFGKPVTLSCSQTLNHNVMYWYQQKSSQAPKLLFHYYDKDFNNEADTPDNFQSRRPNTSFCFLDIRSPGLGDTAMYLCATSRDRGVAGHNEQFFGPGTRLTVL.

This clone was seen a handful of times. The chain carries TRBV12-5 and TRBJ1-5; 8 bases align to TRBD1. The V segment lost 5 bases and the J segment 3 bases; nucleotides outside the gene matches: 9. Germline values: CDR1 LGHNT, CDR2 FRNRAP. This CDR3 has 16 amino acids. In nucleotides, the CDR3 is TGTGCTAGTGGTCCAGAGACAGGGGAGGCCAATCAGCCCCAGCATTTT. Protein: CASGPETGEANQPQHF.